This entry lists 19 T cell receptor beta chains sequenced from one sample in a study of cytomegalovirus exposure and HLA in healthy donors. With 60 Vbeta and 13 Jbeta primers, the PCR was carried out. Sequenced by immunoSEQ multiplex PCR; TCRdb stores in-frame clones only, minus some. The sample lists roughly 71,000 clones, 60% to 75% occurring once. The sequencing sample was made of PBMCs. These receptors all come from a man between 40 and 49 years old in good health and CMV-seropositive.

This clone has just one count. This rearrangement joins TRBV15 to TRBJ1-2; the match to TRBD1 covers 7 bases. V shed 0 bases and J 6 bases; nucleotides not matched to a gene: 4. This CDR3 is built from 14 residues. Germline V gene sequence: CDR1 LNHNV, CDR2 YYDKDF (reference sequence). The CDR3 region has the DNA TGTGCCACCAGCAGAGAGGACAGGCTTGATGGCTACACCTTC. It is translated as CATSREDRLDGYTF. Supplemented by reference TRBV15 and TRBJ1-2, the full variable domain reads DAMVIQNPRYQVTQFGKPVTLSCSQTLNHNVMYWYQQKSSQAPKLLFHYYDKDFNNEADTPDNFQSRRPNTSFCFLDIRSPGLGDTAMYLCATSREDRLDGYTFGSGTRLTVV.

The V gene is TRBV13, the J gene TRBJ2-1; 14 nucleotides match TRBD2. The CDR3 is made up of 17 amino acids. Germline V gene data show CDR1 as PRHDT and CDR2 as FYEKMQ (reference sequence). Trimming removed 5 bases from V and 4 bases from J; junction bases left unmatched: 7. The CDR3 nucleotides read TGTGCCAGCAGCCGAGGACTAGCGGGGGGCCCATACAATGAGCAGTTCTTC. Its translation is CASSRGLAGGPYNEQFF.

This clone was found once. This sequence joins TRBV7-2 and TRBJ1-1; D may be TRBD1 (5 bases). Deletions cut 0 bases from V and 4 bases from J, with 9 bases between. Germline V lookup: CDR1 SGHTA, CDR2 FQGNSA. This CDR3 has 14 amino acids. The CDR3 protein is CASSLAAGGTEAFF. DNA for the CDR3: TGTGCCAGCAGCTTAGCAGCCGGGGGCACTGAAGCTTTCTTT.

This clone appeared a few times. This chain connects TRBV30 to TRBJ2-7; TRBD2 matches at 9 bases. The CDR3 sequence is 13 residues long. The germline CDR1 and CDR2 sequences are GTSNPN and SVGIG (reference sequence). V dropped 2 bases and J dropped 6; count of bases not matched to a gene: 5. This chain's CDR3 is CAWSLLSGGEQYF. The CDR3 DNA follows: TGTGCCTGGAGTCTCCTTAGCGGGGGCGAGCAGTACTTC.

This sequence joins TRBV5-1 and TRBJ1-1; possible D gene TRBD1, 6 bases. CDR3 size: 15 residues. V lost 2 bases and J lost 5, with 16 bases in between. Germline V gene data show CDR1 as SGHRS and CDR2 as YFSETQ. CDR3 in amino acids: CASSFDGGQSTEAFF. DNA of the CDR3: TGCGCCAGCAGCTTTGACGGGGGGCAATCGACTGAAGCTTTCTTT.

The chain combines TRBV7-8 with TRBJ2-2, with D tentatively TRBD2 (5 bases). V gave up 4 bases and J gave up 3 bases, with 9 bases separating them. The CDR3 covers 14 residues. Germline lookup yields CDR1 SGHVS and CDR2 FQNEAQ. The DNA for the CDR3 is TGTGCCAGCAGCTGGAGGACTCACACCGGGGAGCTGTTTTTT. Residues: CASSWRTHTGELFF.

The rearrangement uses TRBV19 and TRBJ1-1; 7 bases line up with TRBD1. The CDR3 spans 14 residues. Germline CDR1 and CDR2: LNHDA and SQIVND (reference sequence). V lost 2 bases and J lost 6; bases outside the gene matches: 6. The CDR3 DNA is TGTGCCAGTAGTATATCCAGGGGGGCCGCTGAAGCTTTCTTT. Its protein product is CASSISRGAAEAFF.

V and J are TRBV9 and TRBJ1-5; 8 positions agree with TRBD1. The ends lost 4 bases at V and 4 bases at J; junction bases unmatched: 7. Germline values: CDR1 SGDLS, CDR2 YYNGEE. This CDR3 contains 15 residues. This chain's CDR3 is CASSTGTGDNQPQHF. Written as DNA, the CDR3 is TGTGCCAGCAGCACCGGGACAGGCGATAATCAGCCCCAGCATTTT.

The chain carries TRBV14 and TRBJ1-6, with D unresolved. Germline CDR1 is SGHDN and CDR2 is FVKESK. V was trimmed by 4 bases and J by 11 bases, leaving 15 bases between them. The CDR3 covers 14 residues. The CDR3 DNA reads as TGTGCCAGCAGCCCGCAAAACGGGAGAACACCCCTCCACTTT. It is translated as CASSPQNGRTPLHF.

This chain uses TRBV5-4 with TRBJ1-1; possibly TRBD1 for D (5 bases). Trimming cost V 5 bases and J 1 base, with 12 bases left between them. The CDR3 runs to 14 residues. Per the germline V gene, CDR1 is SGHNT and CDR2 is YYREEE (reference sequence). The CDR3: CASSDGGANTEAFF. The CDR3 DNA is TGTGCCAGCAGTGATGGCGGGGCGAACACTGAAGCTTTCTTT.

In regard to this clone: Other DNA variants within this sample encode the same CDR3. The chain couples TRBV4-2 to TRBJ1-5; 10 nucleotides match TRBD1. With V trimmed by 0 bases and J by 7 bases, 6 bases remained unmatched. The CDR3 is 16 amino acids. The germline V gene has CDR1 LGHNA and CDR2 YNFKEQ. This chain's CDR3 is CASSQDGGQGGQPQHF. CDR3 DNA sequence: TGTGCCAGCAGCCAAGACGGAGGACAGGGGGGACAGCCCCAGCATTTT.

The chain has TRBV7-5 and TRBJ2-7; the DNA was not used to check the table's D call, TRBD1. TRBV7-5 is classified as a pseudogene. The CDR3 is 17 amino acids. CDR3 residues: CARSLADRGRYTYEQYF. DNA of the CDR3: TGTGCCAGAAGCTTAGCCGACAGGGGGCGATATACCTACGAGCAGTACTTC.

The chain carries TRBV13 and TRBJ1-1; no firm D call. The CDR3 totals 14 residues. Per the germline V gene, CDR1 is PRHDT and CDR2 is FYEKMQ (reference sequence). Trimming shortened V by 3 bases and J by 6 bases, and 14 bases separated the two germline ends. CDR3 nucleotide sequence: TGTGCCAGCAGCTTTACCTCAGGAAAGGCTGAAGCTTTCTTT. Protein sequence: CASSFTSGKAEAFF. The full variable domain, rest sourced from reference TRBV13 and TRBJ1-1, is AAGVIQSPRHLIKEKRETATLKCYPIPRHDTVYWYQQGPGQDPQFLISFYEKMQSDKGSIPDRFSAQQFSDYHSELNMSSLELGDSALYFCASSFTSGKAEAFFGQGTRLTVV.

The rearrangement uses TRBV5-6 and TRBJ2-7; D gene unclear. The germline CDR1 and CDR2 sequences are SGHDT and YYEEEE. The CDR3 is 13 amino acids. Deletions cut 4 bases from V and 2 bases from J, with 10 bases between. The CDR3 spells CASSRGNAYEQYF. The CDR3 DNA sequence: TGTGCCAGCAGCCGAGGCAACGCCTACGAGCAGTACTTC.

The chain joins TRBV5-1 to TRBJ2-7; weak D call: TRBD2 (6 bases). V was trimmed by 5 bases and J by 8 bases, leaving 17 bases between them. The CDR3 is 13 amino acids. Germline V gene data show CDR1 as SGHRS and CDR2 as YFSETQ. CDR3 in DNA: TGCGCCAGCAGTTACCGTGTGGCGGGGCAGCAGTACTTC. This codes for CASSYRVAGQQYF.

The CDR3 spells CATAGLAGNNEQFF. CDR3 in DNA: TGTGCCACCGCGGGACTAGCGGGCAACAATGAGCAGTTCTTC. This sequence joins TRBV6-6 and TRBJ2-1; 12 bases fit TRBD2. Germline-derived CDR1 and CDR2 are MNHNY and SVGAGI (reference sequence). V shed 10 bases and J 5 bases; nucleotides not matched to a gene: 6. The CDR3 is 14 amino acids.

The V and J genes are TRBV5-1 and TRBJ2-3, with 7 positions matching TRBD1. Per germline, CDR1 SGHRS and CDR2 YFSETQ. This CDR3 contains 15 residues. The J segment lost 5 bases and the V segment lost 1 base, leaving 7 bases of the junction unmatched. DNA for the CDR3: TGCGCCAGCAGCTTGACCCCGACAGGGAGAGATACGCAGTATTTT. This translates into CASSLTPTGRDTQYF.

This chain joins TRBV4-1 and TRBJ2-5; 9 bases line up with TRBD2. There are 16 residues in the CDR3. The V and J ends lost 4 bases and 5 bases, in that order; junction bases with no gene match: 11. Germline V gene lookup returns CDR1 MGHRA and CDR2 YSYEKL. Written as DNA, the CDR3 is TGCGCCAGCAGCCGCTTCCTAGCGGGAAAAGGGGAGACCCAGTACTTC. Translating gives CASSRFLAGKGETQYF.

V and J are TRBV6-1 and TRBJ1-5, with TRBD1 as a possible D gene (5 bases). Germline-derived CDR1 and CDR2 are MNHNS and SASEGT. The CDR3 length is 17 residues. The V end was cut by 2 bases, the J end by 4 bases, with 18 bases between. For the CDR3, the DNA is TGTGCCAGCAGTGAAAGCGGGGGGGGTCCAATAAATCAGCCCCAGCATTTT. Translating it yields CASSESGGGPINQPQHF.